This TCR beta chain was identified during a study of cytomegalovirus exposure and HLA in healthy donors (dated by TCRdb to about 2017). Concerning the study at large: An earlier analysis of around 600 of the donors reported approximately 270 Gb of sequence data and some 100 million unique TCR beta sequences from roughly 200 million T cells. Class I and class II HLA loci were covered by the typing at four-digit resolution. A later analysis re-examined previously published TCR beta repertoires from about 700 donors and added high-resolution HLA genotyping to investigate patterns of TCR occurrence. High-throughput TCR immunosequencing, statistical association of individual TCRs with disease status, and machine learning were combined to predict cytomegalovirus infection status. The study aimed to test whether signatures of past pathogen exposure could be identified by cataloging public T cell receptors. The number of typed donors differed by locus: about 620-640 for A, B, C, DRB1 and DQB1; some 540 for DQA1; some 610 for DPA1; and about 450 for DPB1. An early release that covered about 600 HLA-typed donors contained 300 to 350 gigabases of sequencing data and tens of millions of unique TCR sequences. In the later analysis, no new phenotypic data were used to find candidate immune exposures; instead, reliance was placed on TCR beta sequences and their occurrence across donors. In a later genetic analysis, genome-wide SNP genotypes for about 55% of the roughly 670 donors were used, and that subset was treated as a discovery cohort. Of the 350 to 450 genotyped donors, about 80% fell in the genetic ancestry cluster associated with self-reported Caucasian donors. Every discovery cohort repertoire had been produced on one sequencing platform. Among around 400 genotyped donors of the cohort, an average of about 220,000 unique TCR beta nucleotide sequences was sequenced per donor, of which about 19% were non-productive. Alongside the repertoire data, information on donor age, sex, ethnicity and CMV serostatus was compiled. A separate validation cohort of roughly 130 different subjects was used in addition to the roughly 700-subject first cohort. Roughly 5 DR-DQ haplotypes were treated as single units for association and clustering because of strong linkage in the cohort. An earlier analysis of 500 to 650 of the donors applied high-throughput TCR beta sequencing to assess whether each TCR beta V gene segment acted as functional or pseudogenic. The study used immunosequencing to profile the T cell repertoires of several hundred subjects and linked those repertoires to cytomegalovirus serostatus.

In total, more than 500 healthy bone marrow donors made up the cohort. All cohort members were sampled while nominally healthy, although unrecorded immune exposures were likely present. The donor tested CMV seronegative and was one of the 352 seronegative cohort members. A peripheral blood sample was collected from each donor, and TCR beta sequencing was performed on peripheral blood mononuclear cells. Genomic DNA extraction from the blood cell samples was performed with the Qiagen DNeasy Blood Extraction Kit. Libraries were constructed by the immunoSEQ multiplex PCR assay. For the multiplex PCR, a mixture combining 60 forward primers for TCR Vbeta segments and 13 reverse primers for TCR Jbeta segments was used. The CDR3 region of rearranged TCR beta genes was amplified from genomic DNA with a multiplex PCR assay. The Illumina HiSeq System was used to sequence the amplified TCR beta libraries as 87-base-pair reads. For the original study's pipeline: A later analysis tallied 75 million to 95 million unique TCR beta chains across the 666 repertoires, and about 10 million of those chains were shared by two or more donors. Raw reads were error-corrected and collapsed into unique sequences with a nearest-neighbor algorithm that merged closely related sequences to remove PCR and sequencing errors. CDR3 sequences were aligned to IMGT reference sequences to assign V, D and J gene segments. For a sequence to be retained, a match of at least six nucleotides to both a V gene segment and a J gene segment was required. Rearrangements were called productive when the CDR3 lacked stop codons and stayed in frame with V and J; all others were non-productive. Following IMGT convention, CDR3 was defined as the stretch from the second conserved V-encoded cysteine to the conserved J-encoded phenylalanine. In an earlier analysis of 587 of the donors, sequences lacking an unambiguous match to a single V gene segment were excluded. An earlier analysis of 500 to 700 of the donors classified V segments as functional when productive rearrangements were above 56.7% and as segregating when the standard deviation between donors was above 5%. To diagnose cytomegalovirus status from the catalog of TCR beta chain sequences, a statistical classification framework was built. V and J gene assignment, in a later analysis, came from comparing TCR nucleotide sequences with IMGT/GENE-DB human TR gene sequences. A later analysis assigned CDR3 sequences and most-parsimonious VDJ recombination scenarios with the TCRdist pipeline. A later analysis defined each TCR beta chain by its CDR3 amino acid sequence plus V-gene family, and excluded reads lacking a unique V-gene family. To address suspected cross-contamination and a sequencing artifact, a later analysis removed a few hundred highly shared, low-generation-probability nucleotide sequences. A later analysis calculated a clonal expansion index for each public chain from normalized within-repertoire ranks of inferred template counts. In a later analysis, generation probabilities were computed using a VDJ recombination model fitted to out-of-frame rearrangements, and the results were checked against IGoR. In a later analysis, TCR-TCR, TCR-HLA and TCR-CMV co-occurrence was scored with hypergeometric tests, and a repertoire-size bias correction was applied to TCR pairs. To estimate false discovery rates, a later analysis permuted the HLA or CMV assignments 20 times. In a later analysis, co-occurring TCRs were grouped using DBSCAN, and TCRdist sequence similarity was added for clustering within HLA-allele-positive subsets. Co-occurrence clustering excluded repertoires with fewer than 30,000 or more than 120,000 public chains, plus five with anomalous nucleotide sharing. The clones in this table, taken by TCRdb from immuneACCESS, are in-frame only. Not every clone is retained; where verified, under half of the shortfall comes from an unresolved V gene, and the cause of the rest is unknown. The V and J calls and the clone size are those of that table, but D and trimming were determined from the DNA. For this sample the table gives 100,000 to 150,000 clones, of which 81% were detected only once. The top ten hold 0.55% to 0.75% of the sample.

On this clone itself: No cognate antigen has been identified for it. The input lacks base qualities; no much larger clone sits a single base away.

Here is what the overall study found, with its caveats: In an earlier analysis of approximately 590 of the donors, most TCR beta V segments were observed in productive rearrangements about 87% or about 30% of the time, broadly matching IMGT annotations. Most TCR sequences were seen in very few donors, while some public TCRs were found in many individuals. About 17 rarely observed V segments, including chromosome 9 orphons, were excluded from the earlier analysis of several hundred of the donors because counts were too low. A few of the identified cytomegalovirus-associated TCR beta chains were confirmed in vitro to be specific for cytomegalovirus antigens. Presence/absence analyses assumed roughly uniform sequencing depth across donors, an assumption that may not hold. In a later genetic analysis, fewer N-insertions in productive TCRs were reported among donors in an Asian-associated ancestry cluster than the 666-donor mean. Because HLA typing was unavailable for some donors at each locus, only the typed subset was used in association tests. A later analysis reported that several top co-occurrence clusters appeared linked to parvovirus B19, influenza, CMV and Epstein-Barr virus. A group of highly shared sequence variants was considered likely to be a technical artifact of the sequencing pipeline. In a later analysis, the rate of TCR association differed among HLA loci, with DRB1 alleles having the most associated TCRs and HLA-C alleles having the fewest. Some IMGT-functional V segments, including TRBV6-2 and TRBV6-3, could not be distinguished by the 87-base-pair reads and were therefore excluded. A later analysis found that most CMV-associated TCR beta chains appeared HLA-restricted, with HLA associations seemingly driven largely by CMV exposure. The authors suggested that the approach could potentially be extended to other disease states and immunological phenotypes. Compared with equally common non-associated chains, HLA-associated TCR beta chains in a later analysis were more clonally expanded and had lower generation probabilities. A further reported finding was that TCR beta sequences accurately predicted the HLA-A and HLA-B alleles for most subjects in the first cohort. The classifier was reported to diagnose cytomegalovirus status with high specificity and sensitivity in both the original cohort and the validation cohort. Correlated functional status among segregating V segments might reflect linkage disequilibrium, but an unknown experimental factor could not be ruled out. A later analysis associated 16,951 TCR beta sequences with specific HLA alleles at a false discovery rate of 0.05. Assigning TCR associations to individual alleles was difficult when HLA alleles, especially DR and DQ, strongly co-occurred. In the study, some 160 TCR beta chains were listed as associated with cytomegalovirus. V-gene and J-gene trimming of TCR beta chains was associated with a missense DCLRE1C variant in a later genetic analysis, and the association was replicated in an independent cohort. This cohort had only TCR beta chains sequenced, and the lack of alpha or paired-chain data limited which features could be detected. For the cohort, immune exposure information was limited to CMV serostatus.

Trimming takes 5 bases off V and 8 bases off J; junction bases not matched to a gene: 7. Taken from cysteine to phenylalanine, the CDR3 has 13 residues. Only the CDR3 DNA is retained, 39 bases long and in frame from the first base. CDR1 and CDR2 are drawn from the germline V gene (reference sequence): GTSNPN, SVGIG. The sequence joins TRBV30 to TRBJ2-1, and TRBD1 matches 9 of the central bases. This receptor was taken from a man between 18 and 29 years old in good health and CMV-seronegative. The sequencing input was PBMCs. The DNA is TGTGCCTGGGAACAGGGGGCGGGGGATGAGCAGTTCTTC. Translated, this is CAWEQGAGDEQFF.